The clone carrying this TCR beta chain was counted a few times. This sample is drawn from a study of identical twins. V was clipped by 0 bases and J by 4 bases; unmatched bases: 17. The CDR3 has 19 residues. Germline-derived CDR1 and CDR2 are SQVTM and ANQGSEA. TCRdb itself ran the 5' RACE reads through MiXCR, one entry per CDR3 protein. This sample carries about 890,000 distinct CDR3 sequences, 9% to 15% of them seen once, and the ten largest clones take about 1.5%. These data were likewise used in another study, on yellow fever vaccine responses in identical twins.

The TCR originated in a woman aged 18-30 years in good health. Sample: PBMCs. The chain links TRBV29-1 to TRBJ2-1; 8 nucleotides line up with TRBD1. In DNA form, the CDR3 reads TGCAGCGTTGAAGAATACCCCGGGACAGGCTCCCCCTCTTACAATGAGCAGTTCTTC. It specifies CSVEEYPGTGSPSYNEQFF.